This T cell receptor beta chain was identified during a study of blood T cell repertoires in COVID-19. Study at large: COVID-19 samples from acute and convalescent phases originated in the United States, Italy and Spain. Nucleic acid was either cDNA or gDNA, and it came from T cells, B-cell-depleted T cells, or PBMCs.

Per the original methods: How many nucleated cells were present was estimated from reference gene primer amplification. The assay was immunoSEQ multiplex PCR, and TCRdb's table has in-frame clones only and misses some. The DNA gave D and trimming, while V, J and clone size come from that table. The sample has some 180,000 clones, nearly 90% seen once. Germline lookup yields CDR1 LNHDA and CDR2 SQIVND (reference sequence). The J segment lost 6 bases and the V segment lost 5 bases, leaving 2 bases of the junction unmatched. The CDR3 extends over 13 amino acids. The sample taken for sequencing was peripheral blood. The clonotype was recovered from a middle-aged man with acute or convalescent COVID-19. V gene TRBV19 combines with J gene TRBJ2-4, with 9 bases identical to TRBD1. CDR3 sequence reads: CASSVDRGNIQYF. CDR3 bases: TGTGCCAGTAGTGTGGACAGGGGAAACATTCAGTACTTC.